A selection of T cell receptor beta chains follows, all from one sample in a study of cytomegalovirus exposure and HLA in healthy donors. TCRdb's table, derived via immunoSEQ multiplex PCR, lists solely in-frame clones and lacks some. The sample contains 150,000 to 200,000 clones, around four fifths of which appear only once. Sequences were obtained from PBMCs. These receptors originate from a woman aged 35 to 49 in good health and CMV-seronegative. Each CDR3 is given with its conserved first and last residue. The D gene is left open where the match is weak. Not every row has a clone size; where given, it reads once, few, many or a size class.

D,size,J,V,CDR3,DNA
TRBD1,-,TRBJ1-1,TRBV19,CASSPTGGGRNTEAFF,TGTGCCAGTAGCCCTACAGGGGGAGGTAGGAACACTGAAGCTTTCTTT
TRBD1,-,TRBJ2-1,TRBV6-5,CASTEGASSNEQFF,TGTGCCAGTACAGAGGGGGCTTCATCCAATGAGCAGTTCTTC
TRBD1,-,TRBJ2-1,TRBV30,CAWSVIQGAAGEQFF,TGTGCCTGGAGTGTAATACAGGGGGCTGCGGGTGAGCAGTTCTTC
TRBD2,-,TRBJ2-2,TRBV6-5,CASTIGRAHTGELFF,TGTGCCAGCACTATCGGGAGGGCTCACACCGGGGAGCTGTTTTTT
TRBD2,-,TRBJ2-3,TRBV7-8,CASSLLLAEGTDTQYF,TGTGCCAGCAGCTTGTTGCTAGCGGAGGGCACAGATACGCAGTATTTT
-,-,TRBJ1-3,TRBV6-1,CASSEASTGNTIYF,TGTGCCAGCAGTGAAGCTTCCACTGGAAACACCATATATTTT
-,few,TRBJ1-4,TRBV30,CAWSVGGAGEKLFF,TGTGCCTGGAGTGTGGGGGGGGCGGGCGAAAAACTGTTTTTT
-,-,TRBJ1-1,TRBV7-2,CASSLDRRPSTEAFF,TGTGCCAGCAGCTTAGACAGGCGGCCTAGCACTGAAGCTTTCTTT
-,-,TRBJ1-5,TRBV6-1,CASSESNIQPQHF,TGTGCCAGCAGTGAAAGTAACATACAGCCCCAGCATTTT
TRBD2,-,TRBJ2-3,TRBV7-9,CSSSPATSGRNTDTQYF,TGTTCCAGCAGCCCCGCAACTAGCGGGAGGAACACAGATACGCAGTATTTT
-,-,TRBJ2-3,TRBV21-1,CASSKTQAFNTQYF,TGTGCCAGCAGCAAAACCCAAGCCTTCAATACGCAGTATTTT
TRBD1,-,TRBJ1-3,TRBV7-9,CASSTDRAHTSGNTIYF,TGTGCCAGCAGCACGGACAGGGCCCATACATCTGGAAACACCATATATTTT
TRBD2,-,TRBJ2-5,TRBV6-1,CASSVRTSGRAGQTQYF,TGTGCCAGCAGTGTGAGGACTAGCGGGAGGGCCGGGCAGACCCAGTACTTC
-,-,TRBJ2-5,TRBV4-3,CASSQVAGSEWETQYF,TGCGCCAGCAGCCAAGTTGCAGGTAGCGAATGGGAGACCCAGTACTTC
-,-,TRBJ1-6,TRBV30,CAWSSGVYNSPLHF,TGTGCCTGGAGTTCCGGGGTTTATAATTCACCCCTCCACTTT
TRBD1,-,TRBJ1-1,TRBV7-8,CASSLRSQGNAEAFF,TGTGCCAGCAGCTTGAGGTCACAGGGGAATGCTGAAGCTTTCTTT
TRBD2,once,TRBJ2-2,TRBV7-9,CASPPGTSGSTTGELFF,TGTGCCAGTCCGCCTGGGACTAGCGGGAGTACCACCGGGGAGCTGTTTTTT
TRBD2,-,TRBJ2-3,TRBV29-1,CSVAGLANAGTDTQYF,TGCAGCGTGGCAGGACTAGCAAACGCGGGCACAGATACGCAGTATTTT
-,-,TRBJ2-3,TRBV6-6,CASSYSYGNTDTQYF,TGTGCCAGCAGTTACTCTTACGGGAACACAGATACGCAGTATTTT
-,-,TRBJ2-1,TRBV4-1,CASSQGRSEGNEQFF,TGCGCCAGCAGCCAAGGGCGGTCAGAAGGCAATGAGCAGTTCTTC
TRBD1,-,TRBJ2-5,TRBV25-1,CASSPLGQGLETQYF,TGTGCCAGCAGCCCTCTGGGACAGGGGTTGGAGACCCAGTACTTC
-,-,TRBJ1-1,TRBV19,CASSIPAGLNTEAFF,TGTGCCAGTAGTATTCCGGCAGGGTTGAACACTGAAGCTTTCTTT
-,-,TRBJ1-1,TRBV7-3,CASSLGPSEGKTFF,TGTGCCAGCAGCTTAGGTCCATCCGAGGGAAAAACTTTCTTT
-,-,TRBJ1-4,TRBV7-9,CASSYDSLNEKLFF,TGTGCCAGCAGCTACGACTCTCTGAATGAAAAACTGTTTTTT
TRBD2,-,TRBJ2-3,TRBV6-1,CASSGWTSGGADTQYF,TGTGCCAGCAGTGGATGGACTAGCGGGGGAGCAGATACGCAGTATTTT
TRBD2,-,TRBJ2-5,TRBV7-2,CASSLGRLAGVETQYF,TGTGCCAGCAGCTTAGGAAGACTAGCGGGAGTGGAGACCCAGTACTTC
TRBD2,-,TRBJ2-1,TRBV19,CASSIDWASGSQFF,TGTGCCAGTAGTATAGATTGGGCTAGCGGGTCGCAGTTCTTC
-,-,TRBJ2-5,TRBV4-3,CASSQEALQETQYF,TGCGCCAGCAGCCAAGAAGCGCTTCAAGAGACCCAGTACTTC
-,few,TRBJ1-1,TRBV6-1,CAIGPTALNTEAFF,TGTGCAATCGGGCCGACAGCTTTGAACACTGAAGCTTTCTTT
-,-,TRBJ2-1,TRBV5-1,CASTSREGSNEQFF,TGCGCCAGCACCTCAAGAGAGGGATCCAATGAGCAGTTCTTC
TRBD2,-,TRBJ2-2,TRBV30,CAWSPSGTGELFF,TGTGCCTGGAGTCCTAGCGGCACCGGGGAGCTGTTTTTT
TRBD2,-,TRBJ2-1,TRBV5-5,CASSLGLASGIIYEQFF,TGTGCCAGCAGCTTGGGATTGGCTAGCGGGATTATCTATGAGCAGTTCTTC
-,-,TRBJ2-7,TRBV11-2,CASSLEPRGAYEQYF,TGTGCCAGCAGCTTAGAACCGAGAGGCGCCTACGAGCAGTACTTC
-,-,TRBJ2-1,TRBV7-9,CASSWTAEQFF,TGTGCCAGCAGCTGGACAGCCGAGCAGTTCTTC
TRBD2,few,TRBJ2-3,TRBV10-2,CASSESGGPTDTQYF,TGCGCCAGCAGTGAGTCGGGAGGGCCCACAGATACGCAGTATTTT
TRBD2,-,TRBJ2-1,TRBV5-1,CASSSMGLLDEQFF,TGCGCCAGCAGCTCAATGGGACTACTCGATGAGCAGTTCTTC
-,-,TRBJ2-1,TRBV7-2,CASSLVAGPYNEQFF,TGTGCCAGCAGCTTAGTGGCGGGCCCCTACAATGAGCAGTTCTTC
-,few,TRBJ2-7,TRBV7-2,CASSFRGSEQYF,TGTGCCAGCAGCTTCCGGGGATCCGAGCAGTACTTC
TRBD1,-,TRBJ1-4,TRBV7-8,CASSLGRGQPNEKLFF,TGTGCCAGCAGCTTAGGGCGGGGACAGCCTAATGAAAAACTGTTTTTT
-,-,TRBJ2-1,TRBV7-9,CASSSGFALSSYNEQFF,TGTGCCAGCAGCTCAGGTTTCGCGCTTAGCTCCTACAATGAGCAGTTCTTC
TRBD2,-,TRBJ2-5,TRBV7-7,CASSFQNLAGRETQYF,TGTGCCAGCAGCTTTCAAAACCTAGCGGGTCGGGAGACCCAGTACTTC
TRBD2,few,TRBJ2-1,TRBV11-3,CASSLDFGALLAGDNEQFF,TGTGCCAGCAGCTTAGATTTTGGGGCTCTACTAGCGGGGGACAATGAGCAGTTCTTC